This paragraph covers one T cell receptor (beta chain) sequence. It has no known antigen specificity. Per-base quality was not reported, and no clone a single base away is much larger than it. This sample stems from a study of T cell repertoires in ileal Crohn's disease (dated by TCRdb to about 2019). Regarding the study in general: The median duration of disease was approximately eight years, and at the time of surgery 30% to 35% of patients were active smokers. Surgery was performed for a complication in all patients, with stricturing disease in about 61% and penetrating disease in approximately 40%. About half of the patients received postoperative therapy: over nine received thiopurines and 18 received anti-TNF agents. A prospective multicentre cohort supplied the 55 or so Crohn's disease patients whose TCR repertoires were analysed. The study was conducted in parallel with a multicentre cohort built to find predictors of early endoscopic recurrence after ileocolonic resection. Endoscopic postoperative recurrence was defined by a Rutgeerts score above i0. A total of around 170 mucosal samples from about 57 patients were sequenced, collected from several sites on the surgical specimen as well as at postoperative endoscopy. The study at large found these results: A significantly higher proportion of clonal expansions was observed in active smokers at surgery than in non-smokers (approximately 26% vs 20%, p=0.02). Endoscopic recurrence was found to be associated with higher high-frequency clone percentages at surgery, and recurrence was observed in all patients with clonality above 26.8% (18/57). Sorted CD8 T cells carried more high-frequency clones than CD4 T cells, suggesting mucosal expansions were mainly CD8. Only a subgroup of patients, of unstated size, had mucosal CD4 and CD8 T cells sorted and sequenced.

To be eligible, patients had to be adults with ileal or ileocolonic Crohn's disease and an indication for ileocolonic resection. Before DNA extraction, whole ileal mucosal biopsies were kept frozen at -80 degrees C. Genomic DNA was extracted from frozen whole biopsies with a TRizol-based method and quantified on a NanoDrop 2000 spectrophotometer. For commercial TCRB immunosequencing, five hundred nanograms of biopsy DNA were submitted for each sample. Adaptive Biotechnology amplified the CDR3 regions from genomic DNA with a two-step multiplex PCR designed to control amplification bias. The first PCR used primers for every V and J gene segment; the second PCR added barcodes and Illumina adapters. CDR3 libraries were sequenced on an Illumina instrument. The original methods were these. Vendor-provided pipelines were combined with custom analysis of raw data in R/Bioconductor under R version 3.3.0. Clonality, ranging from 0 to 1, was calculated as the inverse of the normalised Shannon entropy of all productive clones. High-frequency clones were defined as the repertoire share of the top 100 clones, retaining only clones passing a 95% confidence test. Overlap between samples was measured with the Morisita-Horn index, while repertoire diversity was measured with the Simpson index. The table comes from immuneACCESS by way of TCRdb, which keeps in-frame sequences with V and J called. Part of the clones is missing from these tables; in studies checked, under half for an unresolved V gene and the rest for unknown reasons. Clone size and the V and J calls come from that table; the DNA yielded D and trimming. The sample records 10,000 to 15,000 clones, just over 75% of which are singletons. The ten largest clones represent roughly 4.3% of the sample.

What was sequenced was ileal tissue. The sequence came from an adult with Crohn's disease.

CDR3 protein: CASSLDRGQDEQYF. The DNA sequence is as follows: TGCGCCAGCAGCTTGGACAGGGGGCAAGACGAGCAGTACTTC. The sequence joins TRBV5-1 to TRBJ2-7; TRBD1 agrees with 9 junctional bases. The CDR3 runs 14 amino acids, cysteine and phenylalanine included. CDR3 DNA is the only sequence kept; it has 42 bases, read in frame from the first base. Relative to germline, V is missing 0 bases and J is missing 5 bases, with 3 bases of the junction outside any gene match. Taken from the germline V gene, the CDR1 and CDR2 loops are SGHRS and YFSETQ. The full variable domain, with segments outside the CDR3 supplied by the reference TRBV5-1 and TRBJ2-7 proteins, appears as KAGVTQTPRYLIKTRGQQVTLSCSPISGHRSVSWYQQTPGQGLQFLFEYFSETQRNKGNFPGRFSGRQFSNSRSEMNVSTLELGDSALYLCASSLDRGQDEQYFGPGTRLTVT.